Included here is one T cell receptor (beta chain) sequence, with context. One junction end disagrees with the germline gene, perhaps due to a read error. CD4+CD45RO+CD25- cells were isolated as memory CD4+ T cells. The CDR3 covers 18 residues. The germline V gene has CDR1 MNHEY and CDR2 SVGAGI. Constant-region reverse primers amplified full-length variable regions, followed by semi-nested Nested Universal Primer A PCR. TCRdb reprocessed the 5' RACE reads with MiXCR, giving one entry per CDR3 protein. The data hold under 8,500 distinct CDR3 sequences, with 52% observed a single time. The TCR comes from a female donor with breast cancer. The chain combines TRBV6-5 with TRBJ2-1; 9 bases line up with TRBD2. Source material: memory CD4+ T cells sorted from a lymph node. Noted subset: memory CD4+ T cells, CD4+CD45RO+CD25-. For the CDR3, the DNA is TGTGCCAGCAGTTACAGGGGGCAGCTAGCGGGGATCTACAATGAGCAGCTCTTC. Translated, it gives CASSYRGQLAGIYNEQLF.